This note documents a single T cell receptor beta chain sequence. The antigen is undetermined. Clones were read by immunoSEQ multiplex PCR, and TCRdb kept only the in-frame ones, dropping some. The repertoire holds some 120,000 clones, roughly nine tenths seen once, with 5% to 5.5% in the top ten. The sample is drawn from a study of T cell responses to AZD1222 COVID-19 vaccine. The wider study: The study pooled second doses at about 4 or about 12 weeks.

The CDR3 has 15 amino acids. CDR1 is SGHRS and CDR2 is YFSETQ in the germline V gene. Between the trimmed V and J ends, which lost 4 bases and 8 bases, there was a span of 18 bases. Study conclusions and caveats: There were repertoire samples only from the period after the peak T cell response. An increase in Spike-specific TCR breadth and depth was observed after two AZD1222 doses. Donors were mostly white British, more females; clonal diversity possibly underestimated.

Material: peripheral blood, obtained on day 0 of AZD1222 vaccination. V is TRBV5-1 and J is TRBJ1-4, with D unresolved. The TCR sequence derives from an adult in good health. The CDR3 region has the DNA TGCGCCAGCAGCCCCCAGACCGCCATTAAAGAAAAACTGTTTTTT. This sequence encodes CASSPQTAIKEKLFF.